The clone carrying this TCR beta chain was picked up many times. Profiling relied on immunoSEQ multiplex PCR, and the TCRdb table lists in-frame clones only, not all of them. The profile shows 100,000 or so clones, around 87% of them singletons. This sample stems from a study of control samples from healthy donors and cancer patients. Source material: blood. This sequence originates from a woman aged 45 to 65 in good health.

The chain's CDR3 is CASRDHTGLGYF. The CDR3 DNA reads as TGTGCCAGCAGAGACCATACAGGGCTGGGGTACTTC. The rearrangement uses TRBV2 and TRBJ2-7, with a possible D match to TRBD1 (6 bases). This CDR3 comprises 12 residues. CDR1 is SNHLY, CDR2 FYNNEI, per germline. Trimming stripped 6 bases from V and 12 bases from J, with 18 bases between. Complete variable domain (other parts from reference TRBV2 and TRBJ2-7): EPEVTQTPSHQVTQMGQEVILRCVPISNHLYFYWYRQILGQKVEFLVSFYNNEISEKSEIFDDQFSVERPDGSNFTLKIRSTKLEDSAMYFCASRDHTGLGYFGPGTRLTVT.